The rows below give T cell receptor beta chains drawn from one sample of a study of blood T cell repertoires in COVID-19. Sequencing was performed with immunoSEQ multiplex PCR; in TCRdb, only in-frame clones are kept and a portion is missing. Of tens of thousands of clones in the sample, 84% were seen once. Sequences were obtained from peripheral blood. These receptors were collected from a man aged 55 to 70 with COVID-19, enrolled during active disease. The CDR3 runs from the conserved cysteine through the conserved F or W. D genes are given only for firm matches. Only part of the rows carry a size: once, few, many, or a class if the clone is expanded.

NA	NA	TRBV5-6	12	TRBJ1-2	TGTGCCAGCAGCTTGGCAGGGTTTGGCTACACCTTC	CASSLAGFGYTF
NA	TRBD1	TRBV6-6	15	TRBJ1-1	TGTGCCAGCTCCAAACCCGGACAGGGGGCGCGAGGGGCTTTCTTT	CASSKPGQGARGAFF
NA	NA	TRBV3-1/TRBV3-2	13	TRBJ2-7	TGTGCCAGCAGCCAGGGGGCTTTGATGTTGCAGTACTTC	CASSQGALMLQYF
NA	TRBD1	TRBV11-2	18	TRBJ1-6	TGTGCCAGCAGCTCTATTAAACGACAGGGGGCTTCTAATTCACCCCTCCACTTT	CASSSIKRQGASNSPLHF
NA	NA	TRBV30	13	TRBJ1-5	TGTGCCTGGAGAGGGGGGGGCAATCAGCCCCAGCATTTT	CAWRGGGNQPQHF
NA	TRBD1	TRBV5-1	14	TRBJ2-2	TGCGCCAGCGCAGCAGGGGGTCTTGGCGGGGAGCTGTTTTTT	CASAAGGLGGELFF
NA	TRBD1	TRBV10-2	17	TRBJ2-3	TGCGCCAGCACCCAGATTCGAGGGACAGGGGGCACAGATACGCAGTATTTT	CASTQIRGTGGTDTQYF
once	NA	TRBV20-1	11	TRBJ1-2	TGCAGTGCGGGGACAAATGAGGGCTACACCTTC	CSAGTNEGYTF
NA	TRBD1	TRBV5-6	16	TRBJ1-4	TGTGCCAGCAGCGACGCAGGGGGCGCAGCTAATGAAAAACTGTTTTTT	CASSDAGGAANEKLFF
NA	NA	TRBV3-1/TRBV3-2	14	TRBJ1-5	TGTGCCAGCAGCCAAGGCGACAGAGTAATGCCCCAGCATTTT	CASSQGDRVMPQHF
NA	NA	TRBV5-6	14	TRBJ1-3	TGTGCCAGCAGCCTACGGACAGAGGGAAACACCATATATTTT	CASSLRTEGNTIYF
NA	TRBD2	TRBV28	11	TRBJ2-7	TGTGCCGCACGGGGGGTCAACGAGCAGTACTTC	CAARGVNEQYF
NA	TRBD1	TRBV24-1	15	TRBJ2-1	TGTGCCACCAGTGATCCCATTACCGGGACAGGGGAGCAGTTCTTC	CATSDPITGTGEQFF
NA	TRBD2	TRBV4-1	14	TRBJ2-7	TGCGCCAGCAGCCGTAGCGGACTAGGCTACGAGCAGTACTTC	CASSRSGLGYEQYF
NA	NA	TRBV12-2	19	TRBJ2-1	TGTGCAAGTCGCTTAGAGGGGGGAATGACTAGCGCTTCCTACAATGAGCAGTTCTTC	CASRLEGGMTSASYNEQFF
NA	TRBD1	TRBV25-1	14	TRBJ1-2	TGTGCCAGCAGTACGACAGGGTCTTTATATGGCTACACCTTC	CASSTTGSLYGYTF
NA	TRBD1	TRBV30	14	TRBJ1-1	TGTGCCTGGAGAGCACAGGGGTGGAACACTGAAGCTTTCTTT	CAWRAQGWNTEAFF
once	NA	TRBV7-9	15	TRBJ1-3	TGTGCCAGCAGCCAACCTATAGTCTCTGGAAACACCATATATTTT	CASSQPIVSGNTIYF
few	NA	TRBV5-6	15	TRBJ1-2	TGTGCCAGCAGCTCCTCTGACAGTCTCGCCTATGGCTACACCTTC	CASSSSDSLAYGYTF
NA	TRBD2	TRBV29-1	13	TRBJ2-5	TGCAGCGTTTCAATGCCTCTAGCGGACTTTACGTACTTC	CSVSMPLADFTYF
NA	NA	TRBV10-3	13	TRBJ2-3	TGTGCCATCCGGGAGGGGGGGGACAGTACGCAGTATTTT	CAIREGGDSTQYF
NA	NA	TRBV6-5	15	TRBJ2-1	TGTGCCAGCAGTCGCAGGCCGGATGGTCTCAATGAGCAGTTCTTC	CASSRRPDGLNEQFF
NA	NA	TRBV5-1	12	TRBJ1-4	TGCGCCAGCAGCACGGAGGGTGAAAAACTGTTTTTT	CASSTEGEKLFF
NA	TRBD2	TRBV28	15	TRBJ2-3	TGTGCCAGCAGTTCAGCAGCGGGGGCGGCGGATACGCAGTATTTT	CASSSAAGAADTQYF
NA	NA	TRBV11-2	12	TRBJ1-5	TGTGCCAGCAGCTTAAGTGGCCAGCCCCAGCATTTT	CASSLSGQPQHF
NA	TRBD1	TRBV5-5	14	TRBJ1-1	TGTGCCAGCAGCCTGGGACAGGCGAACACTGAAGCTTTCTTT	CASSLGQANTEAFF
NA	TRBD1	TRBV28	15	TRBJ1-6	TGTGCCAGCAGTTATCCGGGACAGGGGGCCTCACCCCTCCACTTT	CASSYPGQGASPLHF
NA	TRBD1	TRBV20-1	14	TRBJ1-5	TGCAGTGCTAGTCTCCCGGGACAGGATCAGCCCCAGCATTTT	CSASLPGQDQPQHF